The 17 T cell receptor beta chains given below trace back to one sample, sequenced in a study of molecular identifiers for immune sequencing clone quantification (dated by TCRdb to between 2017 and 2018). Library preparation used PCR. Sequenced using an Illumina HiSeq 4000. TCRdb reran the public reads through fastp at Q25 and MiXCR, keeping productive beta chains. Each entry is one CDR3 protein sequence, shown with its most common DNA and genes. Counted in this sample were over 600,000 distinct CDR3 sequences; about 20% of them appeared once. Of the sample, approximately 0.9% falls within the top ten clones. The sequenced material came from naive CD8+ T cells from blood, with Jurkat cell RNA spiked in. The sample's cell subset or site, from its label and the paper: FACS-sorted CD8+CD4-CCR7+CD45RA+ naive T cells. The source of these receptors is a human donor in good health. Some libraries in this study had Jurkat cell RNA spiked in.

This clonotype turned up a few times. This sequence joins TRBV7-9 and TRBJ2-7; 7 nucleotides line up with TRBD1. Germline assignment: CDR1 SEHNR and CDR2 FQNEAQ (reference sequence). CDR3 length: 13 amino acids. Written as DNA, the CDR3 is TGTGCTACGGGCCGGACAGGAACCTACGAGCAGTACTTC. Residues: CATGRTGTYEQYF.

The genes are TRBV19 and TRBJ1-2, with D uncertain. The CDR3 consists of 12 residues. V lost 1 base, J lost 7 bases, and 7 bases lay in between. Germline V gene lookup returns CDR1 LNHDA and CDR2 SQIVND (reference sequence). The CDR3 sequence: CASSIAGAGYTF. The CDR3, as DNA: TGTGCCAGTAGTATAGCCGGTGCTGGCTACACCTTC.

This clonotype has ten or more counts. CDR3 nucleotide sequence: TGTGCCAGCGGAGAAGCGGAGAACACCGGGGAGCTGTTTTTT. This encodes CASGEAENTGELFF. This chain joins TRBV27 and TRBJ2-2, with D maybe TRBD2 (5 bases). The CDR3 totals 14 residues. Trimming took 8 bases from V and 1 from J, leaving 11 bases between them. Germline lookup yields CDR1 MNHEY and CDR2 SMNVEV (reference sequence).

For this clonotype: This may be a read error: a much more frequent sequence differs by one nucleotide. The chain is built from TRBV6-2 or TRBV6-3 and TRBJ2-6; 14 bases align to TRBD2. V shed 8 bases, J shed 1 base, and the junction held 7 bases outside the gene matches. This CDR3 is 18 amino acids long. Per germline, CDR1 MNHEY and CDR2 SVGEGT. The CDR3 is CASGWGLAGASGANVLTF. The CDR3 nucleotides are TGTGCCAGCGGTTGGGGACTAGCGGGAGCTTCTGGGGCCAACGTCCTGACTTTC.

The chain employs TRBV28 and TRBJ1-4; no reliable D call. CDR1 MDHEN and CDR2 SYDVKM come from the germline V gene. CDR3 length: 12 amino acids. V was cut by 3 bases and J by 13 bases, with 12 bases left in between. The CDR3: CASSFIAARLFF. CDR3 nucleotides: TGTGCCAGCAGTTTCATAGCCGCCAGACTGTTTTTT.

This clonotype was seen ten or more times. The V call is TRBV9, the J call TRBJ2-2; D gene unclear. The CDR3 extends over 15 amino acids. Trimming stripped 3 bases from V and 0 bases from J, with 9 bases between. Per germline, CDR1 SGDLS and CDR2 YYNGEE. As DNA, the CDR3 is TGTGCCAGCAGCGGCGCCGGAACGAACACCGGGGAGCTGTTTTTT. As protein: CASSGAGTNTGELFF.

This clonotype was seen repeatedly, ten times or more. V usage is TRBV2 and J usage is TRBJ2-3, with D maybe TRBD2 (5 bases). Between the trimmed V and J ends, which lost 3 bases and 6 bases, there was a span of 7 bases. The CDR3 is 12 amino acids. CDR1 and CDR2 (germline): SNHLY, FYNNEI. CDR3 in amino acids: CASSEEDDTQYF. The CDR3 nucleotides read TGTGCCAGCAGTGAGGAGGATGATACGCAGTATTTT.

V gene TRBV29-1 combines with J gene TRBJ1-2; D not resolved. V lost 1 base and J 7 bases, leaving 19 bases between the germline ends. The CDR3 has 15 amino acids. The germline CDR1 and CDR2 sequences are SQVTM and ANQGSEA. This CDR3 is CSVEVGPSANTGYTF. CDR3 in DNA: TGCAGCGTTGAAGTCGGGCCGAGTGCTAACACTGGCTACACCTTC.

This clonotype came up many times. This chain uses TRBV19 with TRBJ2-5; D is unclear. This CDR3 is built from 13 residues. Germline CDR1 is LNHDA and CDR2 is SQIVND (reference sequence). Trimming shortened V by 3 bases and J by 5 bases, and 10 bases separated the two germline ends. CDR3 protein: CASSILGFETQYF. The CDR3 nucleotides read TGTGCCAGTAGTATTTTGGGGTTTGAGACCCAGTACTTC.

This clonotype was observed at least ten times. V usage is TRBV11-2 and J usage is TRBJ2-2; 7 bases align to TRBD1. Germline CDR1 is SGHAT and CDR2 is FQNNGV. This CDR3 contains 15 residues. Losses at the gene ends were 5 bases for V and 6 bases for J; bases not matched to a gene: 9. CDR3 DNA: TGTGCCAGCAGCCCCGACAGGGCGATGTCCGGGGAGCTGTTTTTT. It codes for CASSPDRAMSGELFF.

This clonotype appeared a few times. The chain links TRBV25-1 to TRBJ1-2; the match to TRBD1 covers 8 bases. CDR1 is MGHDK, CDR2 SYGVNS, per germline. The CDR3 consists of 16 residues. With V trimmed by 7 bases and J by 0 bases, 10 bases remained unmatched. CDR3 coding DNA: TGTGCCAGCACCTGGGACAGGAGAAGAGCTAACTATGGCTACACCTTC. This sequence encodes CASTWDRRRANYGYTF.

This sequence joins TRBV27 and TRBJ2-1; 9 bases agree with TRBD2. Germline V lookup: CDR1 MNHEY, CDR2 SMNVEV (reference sequence). The CDR3 covers 15 residues. J was trimmed by 6 bases and V by 8 bases; bases with no gene match: 11. The CDR3 here is CASAPVSGGSNEQFF. The CDR3 DNA is TGTGCCAGCGCCCCGGTCAGCGGGGGGTCCAATGAGCAGTTCTTC.

This clonotype was detected ten times or more. The rearrangement links TRBV4-3 to TRBJ2-1, with 8 bases that match TRBD2. Germline V gene sequence: CDR1 LGHNA, CDR2 YSLEER. With V trimmed by 0 bases and J by 6 bases, 4 bases remained unmatched. The CDR3 totals 15 residues. The CDR3 sequence: CASSQDGLAGNEQFF. CDR3 coding DNA: TGCGCCAGCAGCCAAGATGGTCTAGCGGGCAATGAGCAGTTCTTC.

On this clonotype itself: One junction end does not reproduce the germline sequence, and a read error may be involved. This chain joins TRBV6-2 or TRBV6-3 and TRBJ2-1; TRBD2 might be the D (6 bases). The CDR3 extends over 13 amino acids. Germline V gene lookup returns CDR1 MNHEY and CDR2 SVGEGT. The CDR3 nucleotides are TGTGTCAGCAGTTCCGCTAGCGAGAATGAGCAGTTCTTC. Residues: CVSSSASENEQFF.

This clonotype was detected many times. The genes are TRBV7-2 and TRBJ2-7, with TRBD2 matching 9 bases. CDR1 SGHTA and CDR2 FQGNSA come from the germline V gene. J lost 3 bases, V lost 8 bases, and 5 bases had no gene match. The CDR3 consists of 13 residues. CDR3 DNA sequence: TGTGCCAGCGGGTTTAGCGGGAGCTACGAGCAGTACTTC. Its translation: CASGFSGSYEQYF.

This clonotype has just a few counts. This chain connects TRBV6-5 to TRBJ2-5, with TRBD1 identical over 8 bases. CDR1 MNHEY and CDR2 SVGAGI come from the germline V gene. Losses at the gene ends were 6 bases for V and 4 bases for J; bases not matched to a gene: 13. CDR3 size: 16 residues. The CDR3 DNA reads as TGTGCCAGCAGCCCAACTCCAGCCAGGGGGCGAGAGACCCAGTACTTC. This encodes CASSPTPARGRETQYF.

This clonotype has ten or more counts. This chain connects TRBV28 to TRBJ1-6, with D perhaps TRBD1 (6 bases). Per the germline V gene, CDR1 is MDHEN and CDR2 is SYDVKM. V was pared by 8 bases and J by 4 bases, with 12 bases between. The CDR3 totals 14 residues. The CDR3 coding sequence is TGTGCCAGCTCATGGGACAATTATAATTCACCCCTCCACTTT. Translated, it gives CASSWDNYNSPLHF.